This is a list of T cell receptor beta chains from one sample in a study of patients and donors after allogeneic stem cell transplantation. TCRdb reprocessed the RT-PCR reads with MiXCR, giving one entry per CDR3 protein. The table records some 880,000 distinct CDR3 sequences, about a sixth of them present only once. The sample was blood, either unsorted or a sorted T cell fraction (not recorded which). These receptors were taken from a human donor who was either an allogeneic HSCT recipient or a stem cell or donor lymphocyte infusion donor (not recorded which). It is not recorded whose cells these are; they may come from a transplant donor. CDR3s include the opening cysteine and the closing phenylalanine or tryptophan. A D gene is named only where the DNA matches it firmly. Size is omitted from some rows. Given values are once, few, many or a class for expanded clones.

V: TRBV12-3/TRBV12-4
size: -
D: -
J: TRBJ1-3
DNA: TGTGCCAGCAGCCGGACAGGAAACACCATATATTTT
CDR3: CASSRTGNTIYF

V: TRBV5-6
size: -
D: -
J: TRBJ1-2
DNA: TGTGCCAGCAGCCAGAATCAAGGTCCGGGTAGCTATGGCTACACCTTC
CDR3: CASSQNQGPGSYGYTF

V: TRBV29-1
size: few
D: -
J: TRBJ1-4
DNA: TGCAGCGTTGGGGCCGGGGGGGGAACTAATGAAAAACTGTTTTTT
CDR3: CSVGAGGGTNEKLFF

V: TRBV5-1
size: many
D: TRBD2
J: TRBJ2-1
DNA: TGCGCCAGCAGCCCGGGACTAGCGAACTACAATGAGCAGTTCTTC
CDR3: CASSPGLANYNEQFF

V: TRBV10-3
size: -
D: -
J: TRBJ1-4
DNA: TGTGCCATCAGTGAGTGGAAGGAGAGAGAAAAACTGTTTTTT
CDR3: CAISEWKEREKLFF

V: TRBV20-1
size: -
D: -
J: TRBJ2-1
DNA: TGCAGTGCCGCCCTCCTACTTGAGCAGTTCTTC
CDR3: CSAALLLEQFF

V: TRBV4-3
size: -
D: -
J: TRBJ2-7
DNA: TGCGCCAGCAGCCATTTCGGCGGCGTTGTAGGCGAGCAGTACTTC
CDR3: CASSHFGGVVGEQYF

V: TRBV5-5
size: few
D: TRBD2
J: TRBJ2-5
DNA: TGTGCCAGCAGCCCTAGCGGGTTCCTAGAGACCCAGTACTTC
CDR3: CASSPSGFLETQYF

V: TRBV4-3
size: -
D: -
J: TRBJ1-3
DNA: TGCGCCAGCAGCCAAGAGATGCGGGGGGCTCTGGGAAACACCATATATTTT
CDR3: CASSQEMRGALGNTIYF

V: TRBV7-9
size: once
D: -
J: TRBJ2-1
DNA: TGTGCCAGCAGCACCTTGGTCTCCTACAATGAGCAGTTCTTC
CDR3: CASSTLVSYNEQFF

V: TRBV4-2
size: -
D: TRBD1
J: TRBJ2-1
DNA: TGTGCCAGCAGCCATCCGACAGGGAGAGGCTACAATGAGCAGTTCTTC
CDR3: CASSHPTGRGYNEQFF

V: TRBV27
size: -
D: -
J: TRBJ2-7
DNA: TGTGCCAGCAGTCCAAAGCCTACTAGCTCCGAGCAGTACTTC
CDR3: CASSPKPTSSEQYF

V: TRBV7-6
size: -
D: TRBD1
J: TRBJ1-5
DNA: TGTGCCAGCAGCGTACGGACAGGGTCAGAGCCCCAGCATTTT
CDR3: CASSVRTGSEPQHF

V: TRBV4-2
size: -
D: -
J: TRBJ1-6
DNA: TGTGCCAGCAGCCAAGAAAAGGGTAGCTCCTATAATTCACCCCTCCACTTT
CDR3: CASSQEKGSSYNSPLHF

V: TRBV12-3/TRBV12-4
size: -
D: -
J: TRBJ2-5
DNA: TGTGCCAGCACCCCGAAGGCCCAAGAGACCCAGTACTTC
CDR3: CASTPKAQETQYF

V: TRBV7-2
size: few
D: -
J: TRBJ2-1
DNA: TGTGCCAGCAGCTTAGGGGACCTCTATATCTACAATGAGCAGTTCTTC
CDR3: CASSLGDLYIYNEQFF

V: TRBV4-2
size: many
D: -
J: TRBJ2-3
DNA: TGTGCCAGCAGCCAAGAAGCGGGTCGGGCCCAAGATACGCAGTATTTT
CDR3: CASSQEAGRAQDTQYF

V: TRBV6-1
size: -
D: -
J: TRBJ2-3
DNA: TGTGCCAGCAGGGACGGGGGTCCCGATACGCAGTATTTT
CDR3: CASRDGGPDTQYF

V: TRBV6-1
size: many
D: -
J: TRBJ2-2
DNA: TGTGCCAGCAGTGGTGGCGGGTGGAACACCGGGGAGCTGTTTTTT
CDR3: CASSGGGWNTGELFF

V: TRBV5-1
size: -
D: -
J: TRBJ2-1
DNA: TGCGCCAGCAGCGCGCTCTTGGGGAGGTCAGACTCCTACAATGAGCAGTTCTTC
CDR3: CASSALLGRSDSYNEQFF

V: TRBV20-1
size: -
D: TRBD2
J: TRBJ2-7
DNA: TGCAGTCACCTCAGCGGGGGGGAATACGAGCAGTACTTC
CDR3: CSHLSGGEYEQYF

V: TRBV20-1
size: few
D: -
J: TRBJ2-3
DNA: TGCAGTGCTATACAGTCGACAGATACGCAGTATTTT
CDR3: CSAIQSTDTQYF

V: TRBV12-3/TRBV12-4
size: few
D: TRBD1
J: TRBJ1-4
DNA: TGTGCCAGCACCTTGGACAGGGCTAATGAAAAACTGTTTTTT
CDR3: CASTLDRANEKLFF

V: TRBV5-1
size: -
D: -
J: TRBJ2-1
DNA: TGCGCCAGCTCACGGGGCGTAGAAAAGGGCCACAATGAGCAGTTCTTC
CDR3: CASSRGVEKGHNEQFF

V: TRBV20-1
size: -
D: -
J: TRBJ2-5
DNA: TGCAGTGCTCAGGTAGATCGGGCGTCGGGGGAGACCCAGTACTTC
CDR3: CSAQVDRASGETQYF

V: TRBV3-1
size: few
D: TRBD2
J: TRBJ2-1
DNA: TGTGCCAGCTGGGCTAGCGGGGGTAATGAGCAGTTCTTC
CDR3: CASWASGGNEQFF

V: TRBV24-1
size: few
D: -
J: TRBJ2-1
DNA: TGTGCCACCAGTGAAAATAAAGGAGATTACAATGAGCAGTTCTTC
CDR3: CATSENKGDYNEQFF

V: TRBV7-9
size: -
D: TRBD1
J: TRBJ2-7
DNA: TGTGCCAGCAGCCTTAGAGGGGGCGCCCCCTACGAGCAGTACTTC
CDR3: CASSLRGGAPYEQYF

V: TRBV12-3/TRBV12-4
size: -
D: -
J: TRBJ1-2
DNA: TGTGCCAGCAACCCGGGGCAGGGGTTAGATGGCTACACCTTC
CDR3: CASNPGQGLDGYTF

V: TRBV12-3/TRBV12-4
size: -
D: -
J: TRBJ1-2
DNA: TGTGCCAGCAGTTTAGCCAGGCAGGGTGGCTACACCTTC
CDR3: CASSLARQGGYTF

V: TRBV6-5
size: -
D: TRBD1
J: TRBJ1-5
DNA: TGTGCCAGCAGTTCCATCTACTCAGGGGGAGGGCAGCCCCAGCATTTT
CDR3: CASSSIYSGGGQPQHF

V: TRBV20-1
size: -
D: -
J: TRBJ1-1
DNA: TGCAGGCCCAAGATGTTGAGTGAAGCTTTCTTT
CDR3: CRPKMLSEAFF

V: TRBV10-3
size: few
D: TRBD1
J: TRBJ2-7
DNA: TGTGCCATCAGTCCGGACAGGACCTACGAGCAGTACTTC
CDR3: CAISPDRTYEQYF

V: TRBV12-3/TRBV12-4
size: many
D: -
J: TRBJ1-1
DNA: TGTGCCAGCAGTTTAGATAGAAAAGCGAGGGGTCGGACTGAAGCTTTCTTT
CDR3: CASSLDRKARGRTEAFF

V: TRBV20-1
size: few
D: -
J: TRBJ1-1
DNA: TGCAGTGCTAGTGACACGGGGAACACTGAAGCTTTCTTT
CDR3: CSASDTGNTEAFF

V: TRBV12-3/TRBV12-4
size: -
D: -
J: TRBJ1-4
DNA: TGTGCCAGCAGTCCGGGAGGCAAGGTTAATGAAAAACTGTTTTTT
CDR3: CASSPGGKVNEKLFF

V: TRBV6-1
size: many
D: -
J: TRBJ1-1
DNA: TGTGCCAGCAGTCCCAGGGTGGGGACTGAAGCTTTCTTT
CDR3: CASSPRVGTEAFF

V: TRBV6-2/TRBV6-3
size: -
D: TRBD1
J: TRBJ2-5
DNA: TGTGCCACCAAGGACAGGGGGAAGGAGACCCAGTACTTC
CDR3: CATKDRGKETQYF

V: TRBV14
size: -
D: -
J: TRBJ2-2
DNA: TGTGCCAGCAGCCAAGGCCTTAGTCAACTCGCCGGGGAGCTGTTTTTT
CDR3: CASSQGLSQLAGELFF

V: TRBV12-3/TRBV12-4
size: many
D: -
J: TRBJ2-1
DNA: TGTGCCAGCAGCCATCCCTACAATGAGCAGTTCTTC
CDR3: CASSHPYNEQFF

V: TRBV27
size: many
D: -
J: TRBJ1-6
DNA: TGTGCCAGCAGTCCGATGTCCCGGGCTGATTCACCCCTCCACTTT
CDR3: CASSPMSRADSPLHF

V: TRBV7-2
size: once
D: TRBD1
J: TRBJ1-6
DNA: TGTGCCAGCAGCTTAGCGGGGACAGGGGGTCATTCACCCCTCCACTTT
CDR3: CASSLAGTGGHSPLHF